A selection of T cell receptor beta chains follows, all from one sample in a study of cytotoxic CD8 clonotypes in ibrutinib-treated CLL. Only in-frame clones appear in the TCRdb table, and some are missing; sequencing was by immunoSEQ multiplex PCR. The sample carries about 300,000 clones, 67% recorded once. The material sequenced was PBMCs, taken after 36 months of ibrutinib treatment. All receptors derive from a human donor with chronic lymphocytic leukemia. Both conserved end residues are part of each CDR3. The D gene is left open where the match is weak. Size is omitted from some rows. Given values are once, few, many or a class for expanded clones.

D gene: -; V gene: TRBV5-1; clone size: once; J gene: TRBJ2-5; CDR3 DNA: TGCGCCAGCAGCCCGGACGCGGGACGGGAGACCCAGTACTTC; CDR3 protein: CASSPDAGRETQYF
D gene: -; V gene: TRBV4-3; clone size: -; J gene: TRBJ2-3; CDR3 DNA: TGCGCCAGCAGCCAGGGGCCCGGGACACGGGGTACGCAGTATTTT; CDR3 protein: CASSQGPGTRGTQYF
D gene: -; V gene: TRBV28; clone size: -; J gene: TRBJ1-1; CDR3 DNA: TGTGCCAGCAGCGTTTGGGGGTCTGAAGCTTTCTTT; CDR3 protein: CASSVWGSEAFF
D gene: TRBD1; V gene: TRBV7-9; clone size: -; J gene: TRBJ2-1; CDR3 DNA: TGTGCCAGCAGCTTAGGAGGGGGCTGGAATGAGCAGTTCTTC; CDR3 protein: CASSLGGGWNEQFF
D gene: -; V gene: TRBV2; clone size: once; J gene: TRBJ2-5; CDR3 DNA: TGTGCCAGGAACCCCGGCAGGGGCGAAGAGACCCAGTACTTC; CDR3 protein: CARNPGRGEETQYF
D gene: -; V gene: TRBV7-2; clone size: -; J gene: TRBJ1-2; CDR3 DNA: TGTGCCAGCAGCTTAGCCCCAGGCAACTATGGCTACACCTTC; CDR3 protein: CASSLAPGNYGYTF
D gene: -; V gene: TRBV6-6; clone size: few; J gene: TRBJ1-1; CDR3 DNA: TGTGCCAGCAGCCAGGGCGGTGGCACTGAAGCTTTCTTT; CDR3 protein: CASSQGGGTEAFF
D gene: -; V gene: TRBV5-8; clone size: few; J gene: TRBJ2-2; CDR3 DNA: TGTGCCAGCAGCTTGCCGGGAATCCGGTACACCGGGGAGCTGTTTTTT; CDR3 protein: CASSLPGIRYTGELFF
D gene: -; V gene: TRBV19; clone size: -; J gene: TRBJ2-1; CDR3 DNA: TGTGCCAGTAGTGGTGCCGTCAAGAGACAGGACTACAATGAGCAGTTCTTC; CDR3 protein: CASSGAVKRQDYNEQFF
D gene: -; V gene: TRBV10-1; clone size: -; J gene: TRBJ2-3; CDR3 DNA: TGCGCCAGCAACGTCACAGATACGCAGTATTTT; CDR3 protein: CASNVTDTQYF
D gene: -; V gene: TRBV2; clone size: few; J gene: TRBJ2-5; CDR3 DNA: TGTGCCAGCAACCTAAGGCTAGCGGAGACCCAGTACTTC; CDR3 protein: CASNLRLAETQYF
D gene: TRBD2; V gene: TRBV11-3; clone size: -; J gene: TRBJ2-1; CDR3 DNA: TGTGCCAGCAGCCAGACTAGCGGGAGTGGTTATGAGCAGTTCTTC; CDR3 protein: CASSQTSGSGYEQFF
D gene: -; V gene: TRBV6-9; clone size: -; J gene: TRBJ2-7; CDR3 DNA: TGTGCCAGCAGGTTAGACAGGACGGGCGAGCAGTACTTC; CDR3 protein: CASRLDRTGEQYF
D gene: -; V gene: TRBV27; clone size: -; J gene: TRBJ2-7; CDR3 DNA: TGTGCCAGCAGGATAGATGGGGCCCCCTACGAGCAGTACTTC; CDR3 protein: CASRIDGAPYEQYF
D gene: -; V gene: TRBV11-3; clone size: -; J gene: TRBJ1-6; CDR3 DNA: TGTGCCAGCACCACCAGGGAATCCTATAATTCACCCCTCCACTTT; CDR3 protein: CASTTRESYNSPLHF
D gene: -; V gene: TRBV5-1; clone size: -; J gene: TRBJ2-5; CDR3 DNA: TGCGCCAGCACGGTAGGGGGGGAAGAGACCCAGTACTTC; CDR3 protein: CASTVGGEETQYF
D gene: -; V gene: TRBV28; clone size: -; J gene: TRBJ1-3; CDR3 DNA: TGTGCCAGCAGTCGAGCCTGGATATACACCATATATTTT; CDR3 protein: CASSRAWIYTIYF
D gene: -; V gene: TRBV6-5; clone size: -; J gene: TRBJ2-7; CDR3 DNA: TGTGCCAGCAGTTACGCAGGGGGGTACGAGCAGTACTTC; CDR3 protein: CASSYAGGYEQYF
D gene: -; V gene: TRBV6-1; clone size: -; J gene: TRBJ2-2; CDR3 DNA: TGTGCCAGCAAGGACAGCCCGAACACCGGGGAGCTGTTTTTT; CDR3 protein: CASKDSPNTGELFF
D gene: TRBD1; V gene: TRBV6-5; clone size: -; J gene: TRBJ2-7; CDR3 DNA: TGTGCCAGCAGCCAAGGACAGGCCTACGAGCAGTACTTC; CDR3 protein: CASSQGQAYEQYF
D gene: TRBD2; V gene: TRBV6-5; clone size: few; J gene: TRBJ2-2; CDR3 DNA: TGTGCCAGCAGGAGAGCGGGACCCGGGGAGCTGTTTTTT; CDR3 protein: CASRRAGPGELFF
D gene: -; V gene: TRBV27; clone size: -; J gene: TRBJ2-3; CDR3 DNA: TGTGCCAGCAGTTTAAGAGGAGATACGCAGTATTTT; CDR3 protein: CASSLRGDTQYF
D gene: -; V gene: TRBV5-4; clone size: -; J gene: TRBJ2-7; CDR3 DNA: TGTGCCAGCAGCTTGGCCCGGGTCACAGGTAGAAACGAGCAGTACTTC; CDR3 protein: CASSLARVTGRNEQYF
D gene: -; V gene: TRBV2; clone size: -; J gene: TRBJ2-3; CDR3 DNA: TGTGCCAGCACCAGGACTCTCAGCACAGATACGCAGTATTTT; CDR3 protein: CASTRTLSTDTQYF
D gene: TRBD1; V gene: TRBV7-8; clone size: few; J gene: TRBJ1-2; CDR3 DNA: TGTGCCAGCAGCACCAGACAGGGGAACTATGGCTACACCTTC; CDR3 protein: CASSTRQGNYGYTF
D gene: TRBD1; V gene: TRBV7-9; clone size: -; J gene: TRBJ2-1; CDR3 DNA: TGTGCCAGCAGCTTCGGACAGGGCTGGGATGAGCAGTTCTTC; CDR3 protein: CASSFGQGWDEQFF
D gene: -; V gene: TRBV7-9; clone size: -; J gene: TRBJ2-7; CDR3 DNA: TGTGCCAGCGGCGTCGGAATCTACGAGCAGTACTTC; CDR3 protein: CASGVGIYEQYF
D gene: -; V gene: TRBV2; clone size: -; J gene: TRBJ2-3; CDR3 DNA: TGTGCCAGCAGTGGACTAGTTCCAGATACGCAGTATTTT; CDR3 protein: CASSGLVPDTQYF